This TCR beta chain was sequenced in a study of blood T cell repertoires in COVID-19. Clones were read by immunoSEQ multiplex PCR, and TCRdb kept only the in-frame ones, dropping some. Among about 130,000 clones, about four fifths were seen once, and the ten largest hold about 18%. This clone was detected a few times. Input material: peripheral blood. The receptor comes from a man older than 75 with acute or convalescent COVID-19.

CDR3 sequence reads: CAISDPSVAGGSGTQYF. The DNA for the CDR3 is TGTGCCATCAGTGATCCTTCGGTGGCAGGGGGGTCTGGGACCCAGTACTTC. The rearrangement uses TRBV10-3 and TRBJ2-5, with D possibly TRBD1 on 7 matching bases. Germline CDR1 is ENHRY and CDR2 is SYGVKD. The germline V and J ends were trimmed by 3 bases and 7 bases, with 24 bases remaining between them. This CDR3 region has 17 residues.